Each of the 7 T cell receptor beta chains below was sequenced from the same sample in a study of vaccination effects on CD4 cells after COVID-19. No antigen has been assigned to these receptors. The table came from immunoSEQ multiplex PCR; TCRdb's copy has only in-frame clones and leaves some out. The data hold under 60,000 clones, with under 80% observed a single time. Before sequencing, viral peptide pools were used by the ViraFEST assay to expand antigen-specific CD4+ T cells. With roughly 10 days of culture completed, CD4+ T cells were isolated. Documented for the person is a PCR-confirmed SARS-CoV-2 infection occurring between March and December 2020. Specimen: CD4+ T cells from PBMCs cultured with HIV peptides, collected before COVID-19 vaccination. Subset of the sample: HIV-1 Nef peptide pool negative control/reference culture. Receptor source: a human donor who had a prior SARS-CoV-2 infection.

This rearrangement joins TRBV5-4 to TRBJ2-7; no firm D call. The germline gives CDR1 SGHNT, CDR2 YYREEE (reference sequence). The CDR3 loop spans 14 amino acids. V lost 0 bases to trimming and J lost 1 base, with 8 bases between them. The CDR3: CASSLVDRSYEQYF. Written as DNA, the CDR3 is TGTGCCAGCAGCTTGGTGGACCGGTCCTACGAGCAGTACTTC.

This chain links TRBV15 with TRBJ2-7; perhaps TRBD1 as D (6 bases). The germline V and J ends were trimmed by 0 bases and 6 bases, with 9 bases remaining between them. Germline assignment: CDR1 LNHNV and CDR2 YYDKDF (reference sequence). The CDR3 consists of 13 residues. The CDR3 protein is CATSRDTGFEQYF. The CDR3 DNA is TGTGCCACCAGCAGAGATACAGGGTTCGAGCAGTACTTC.

The CDR3 bases are TGTGCCAGCCATGGGGGAGGGATCTACAATGAGCAGTTCTTC. The encoded protein is CASHGGGIYNEQFF. The chain uses TRBV5-5 and TRBJ2-1, with 7 bases identical to TRBD2. Germline loops: CDR1 SGHKS, CDR2 YYEKEE (reference sequence). CDR3 size: 14 residues. The junction had 7 bases not matched to a gene; V was cut back by 7 bases and J by 3 bases.

This clone was recorded only once. This rearrangement joins TRBV28 to TRBJ1-1; D remains unclear. This CDR3 contains 15 residues. Germline CDR1 MDHEN, CDR2 SYDVKM. Trimming took off 1 base at V and 2 bases at J, with 11 bases between the two ends. In DNA, the CDR3 is TGTGCCAGCAGTTTATTGGGGAGGAGTAACACTGAAGCTTTCTTT. Its translation is CASSLLGRSNTEAFF. Filled out from reference TRBV28 and TRBJ1-1, the complete variable domain reads DVKVTQSSRYLVKRTGEKVFLECVQDMDHENMFWYRQDPGLGLRLIYFSYDVKMKEKGDIPEGYSVSREKKERFSLILESASTNQTSMYLCASSLLGRSNTEAFFGQGTRLTVV.

This clone has a single count. The chain uses TRBV5-1 and TRBJ1-4; TRBD1 matches at 7 bases. This CDR3 has 16 amino acids. With 5 bases clipped from V and 5 bases from J, the junction kept 12 bases outside the gene matches. The germline V gene encodes CDR1 SGHRS and CDR2 YFSETQ. The DNA for the CDR3 is TGCGCCAGCAGGAGGGGGAGAGGGACAGCAAATGAAAAACTGTTTTTT. Its protein product is CASRRGRGTANEKLFF.

This chain uses TRBV19 with TRBJ2-5; TRBD1 matches 11 bases. CDR1 LNHDA and CDR2 SQIVND come from the germline V gene (reference sequence). The CDR3 spans 18 residues. V shed 3 bases and J 4 bases; nucleotides not matched to a gene: 13. CDR3 protein: CASSILRTGGAGRETQYF. Here the CDR3 DNA reads TGTGCCAGTAGTATCCTGAGGACAGGGGGCGCGGGTCGAGAGACCCAGTACTTC. The full variable domain, completed using reference TRBV19 and TRBJ2-5, is DGGITQSPKYLFRKEGQNVTLSCEQNLNHDAMYWYRQDPGQGLRLIYYSQIVNDFQKGDIAEGYSVSREKKESFPLTVTSAQKNPTAFYLCASSILRTGGAGRETQYFGPGTRLLVL.

This clone was seen a few times. V usage is TRBV14 and J usage is TRBJ1-2; D gene ambiguous. The CDR3 contains 15 residues. Trimming took 1 base from V and 0 from J, leaving 9 bases between them. Germline assignment: CDR1 SGHDN and CDR2 FVKESK. CDR3: CASSQGAAANYGYTF. In DNA, the CDR3 is TGTGCCAGCAGCCAAGGGGCGGCGGCTAACTATGGCTACACCTTC.